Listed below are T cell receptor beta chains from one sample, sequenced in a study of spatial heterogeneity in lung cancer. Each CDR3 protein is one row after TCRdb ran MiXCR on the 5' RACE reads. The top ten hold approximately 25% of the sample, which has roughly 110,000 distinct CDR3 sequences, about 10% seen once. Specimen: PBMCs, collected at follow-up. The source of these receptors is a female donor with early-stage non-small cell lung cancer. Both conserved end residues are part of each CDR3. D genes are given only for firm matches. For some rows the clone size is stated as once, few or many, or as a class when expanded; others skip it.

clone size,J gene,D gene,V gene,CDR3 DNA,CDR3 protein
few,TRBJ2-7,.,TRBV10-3,TGTGCCATCAGTGACCCGGGACGGAACTCCTACGAGCAGTACTTC,CAISDPGRNSYEQYF
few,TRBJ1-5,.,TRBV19,TGTGCCAGTAATCTCGGGTGGGGGGGCAATCAGCCCCAGCATTTT,CASNLGWGGNQPQHF
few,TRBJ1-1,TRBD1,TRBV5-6,TGTGCCAGCAGCTTGGTCTCGACAGGGGGTGTTTTCTTT,CASSLVSTGGVFF
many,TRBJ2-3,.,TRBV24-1,TGTGCCACCAGTGATTTAGAGCGTACGCAGTATTTT,CATSDLERTQYF
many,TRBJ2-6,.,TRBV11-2,TGTGCCAGCAGCTTCAGCTCTGGGGCCAACGTCCTGACTTTC,CASSFSSGANVLTF
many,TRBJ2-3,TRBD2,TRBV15,TGTGCCACCAGCAGAGGCCTGACTAGCGGGAGGGCCCCACCGCATACGCAGTATTTT,CATSRGLTSGRAPPHTQYF
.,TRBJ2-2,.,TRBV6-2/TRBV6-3,TGTGCCAGCAGTGGCCCGAACACCGGGGAGCTGTTTTTT,CASSGPNTGELFF
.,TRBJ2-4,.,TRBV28,TGTGCCAGCAGGGGCCAAAACATTCAGTACTTC,CASRGQNIQYF
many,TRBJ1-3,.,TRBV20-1,TGCAGTGCTAGAGAACCCAGCTTCTCTGGAAACACCATATATTTT,CSAREPSFSGNTIYF
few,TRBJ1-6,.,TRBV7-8,TGTGCCAGCAGCTTGAGTAGGGGTCATTCACCCCTCCACTTT,CASSLSRGHSPLHF
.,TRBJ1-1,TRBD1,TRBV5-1,TGCGCCAGCCGAGGGGACAGGGTCCCCAACACTGAAGCTTTCTTT,CASRGDRVPNTEAFF
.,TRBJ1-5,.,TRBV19,TGTGCCAGTAGTATCTTCCAGGGAAATCAGCCCCAGCATTTT,CASSIFQGNQPQHF
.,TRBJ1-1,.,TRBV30,TGTGCCTGGAGACAACACCCGAACACTGAAGCTTTCTTT,CAWRQHPNTEAFF
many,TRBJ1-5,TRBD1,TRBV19,TGTGCCAGTAGTATAGGGGACAGAAACAATCAGCCCCAGCATTTT,CASSIGDRNNQPQHF
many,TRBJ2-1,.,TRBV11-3,TGTGCCAGCAGCTTAGTTGTGGGGGACGTGAATGAGCAGTTCTTC,CASSLVVGDVNEQFF
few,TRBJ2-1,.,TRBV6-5,TGTGCCAGCAGTAAGGAGGGCCTCTCCTACAATGAGCAGTTCTTC,CASSKEGLSYNEQFF
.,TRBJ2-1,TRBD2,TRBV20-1,TGCAGTGCTAGCGTCCGAGCGGGATTGGTCCATGAGCAGTTCTTC,CSASVRAGLVHEQFF